This T cell receptor (beta chain) comes out of a study of lymphopenia after photon versus proton radiotherapy. The study, taken as a whole, reports: Larger post-nadir TCR diversity loss correlated inversely with survival in deceased patients. Post-nadir diversity loss with photons came from oligoclonal expansion, particularly CD8+ Temra cells. Proton therapy kept repertoires fairly stable, unlike photons, which gained effector/memory cells.

Generated by immunoSEQ multiplex PCR, the TCRdb table keeps only in-frame clones and is missing some. The sample yields some 26,000 clones, about four fifths seen once. This clone was recorded a few times. Its antigen is undetermined. The ends were cut back, 10 bases at V and 0 bases at J, with 9 bases in the middle. In germline, CDR1 is MGHRA, CDR2 YSYEKL. This CDR3 is built from 12 residues. The specimen was peripheral blood, collected from a patient treated with photon-based radiotherapy. This chain connects TRBV4-1 to TRBJ1-2; no firm D call. This receptor was obtained from a man aged 50-59 years with gastric cancer. The chain's CDR3 is CATREANYGYTF. Written as DNA, the CDR3 is TGCGCCACCAGAGAGGCTAACTATGGCTACACCTTC.